The 2 T cell receptor beta chains below come from one sample, sequenced in a study of vaccination effects on CD4 cells after COVID-19. Expansion of antigen-specific CD4+ T cells with viral peptide pools was carried out by the ViraFEST assay before sequencing. Having been cultured for 9 to 11 days, the cells underwent CD4+ T cell isolation. Using immunoSEQ multiplex PCR, the repertoire was profiled, and TCRdb retains in-frame clones only, with some absent. The sample has about 79,000 clones, 74% seen once. These receptors have no identified antigens. The specimen was CD4+ T cells from PBMCs cultured with HCoV-229E spike peptides, collected before COVID-19 vaccination. Receptors originate from a human donor who received a COVID-19 vaccine.

The chain joins TRBV7-2 to TRBJ2-2; the D is unclear. With 5 bases removed from V and 5 bases from J, the gap between germline ends came to 12 bases. Germline values: CDR1 SGHTA, CDR2 FQGNSA. CDR3 length: 14 residues. CDR3 nucleotide sequence: TGTGCCAGCAGCGGGCCCGGCAGGACCGGGGAGCTGTTTTTT. Its protein is CASSGPGRTGELFF.

This chain joins TRBV18 and TRBJ1-1; D gene unclear. This CDR3 has 14 amino acids. Germline V lookup: CDR1 KGHSH, CDR2 LQKENI. The germline V and J ends were trimmed by 3 bases and 4 bases, with 12 bases remaining between them. CDR3 protein: CASSPRADVTEAFF. In DNA form, the CDR3 reads TGTGCCAGCTCACCTCGGGCAGATGTCACTGAAGCTTTCTTT.